This T cell receptor (beta chain) comes out of a study of early T cells in non-severe SARS-CoV-2 infection. This clonotype showed up many times. Unique molecular identifiers (one per individual cDNA molecule) were attached. One entry per CDR3 protein results from TCRdb running MiXCR on the 5' RACE reads. Among 87,000 or so distinct CDR3 sequences, approximately 13% were seen once, and the ten largest hold about 7%. The CDR3 runs 14 residues. Germline CDR1 and CDR2: MNHEY and SMNVEV (reference sequence). Trimming shortened V by 5 bases and J by 9 bases, and 14 bases separated the two germline ends. The rearrangement links TRBV27 to TRBJ1-6; D is possibly TRBD1 (6 bases). The TCR comes from an adult who was a healthcare worker with PCR-confirmed SARS-CoV-2 infection or an uninfected control (not recorded which). The sample comprised whole blood. CDR3 sequence reads: CASSPTRGPSPLHF. The DNA of the CDR3 is TGTGCCAGCAGTCCGACGCGGGGGCCTTCACCCCTCCACTTT.